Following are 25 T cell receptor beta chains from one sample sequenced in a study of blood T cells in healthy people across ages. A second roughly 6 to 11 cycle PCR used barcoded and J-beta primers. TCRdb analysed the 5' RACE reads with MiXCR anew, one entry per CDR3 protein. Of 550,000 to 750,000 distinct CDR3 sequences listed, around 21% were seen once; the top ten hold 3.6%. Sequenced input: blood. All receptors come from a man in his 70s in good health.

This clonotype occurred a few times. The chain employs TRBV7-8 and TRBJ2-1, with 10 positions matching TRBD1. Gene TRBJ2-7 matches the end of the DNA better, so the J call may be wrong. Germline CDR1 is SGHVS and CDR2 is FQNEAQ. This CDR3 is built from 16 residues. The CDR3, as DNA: TGTGCCAGCAGCTTAGGGGGGACAGGGGATCCCTACGAGCAGTACTTC. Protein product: CASSLGGTGDPYEQYF.

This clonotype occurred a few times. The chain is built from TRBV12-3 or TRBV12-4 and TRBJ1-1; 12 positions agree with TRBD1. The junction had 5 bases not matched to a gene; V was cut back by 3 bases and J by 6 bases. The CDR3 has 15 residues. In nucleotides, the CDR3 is TGTGCCAGCAGTTTTGGGACAGGGGGCAAAGCTGAAGCTTTCTTT. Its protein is CASSFGTGGKAEAFF.

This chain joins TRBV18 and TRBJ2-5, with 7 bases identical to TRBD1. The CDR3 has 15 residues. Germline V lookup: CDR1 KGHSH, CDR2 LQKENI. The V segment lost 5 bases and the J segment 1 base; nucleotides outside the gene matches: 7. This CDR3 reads CASSRRQGSQETQYF. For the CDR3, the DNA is TGTGCCAGCTCAAGAAGACAGGGCTCCCAAGAGACCCAGTACTTC.

The CDR3 here is CASSLKPGSGQYF. As DNA, the CDR3 is TGTGCCAGCAGCTTAAAACCGGGATCCGGGCAGTACTTC. This chain connects TRBV7-3 to TRBJ2-7, with a tentative D call TRBD2 (5 bases). The CDR3 runs 13 residues. Trimming stripped 1 base from V and 9 bases from J, with 13 bases between. Germline CDR1 and CDR2: SGHTA and FQGTGA.

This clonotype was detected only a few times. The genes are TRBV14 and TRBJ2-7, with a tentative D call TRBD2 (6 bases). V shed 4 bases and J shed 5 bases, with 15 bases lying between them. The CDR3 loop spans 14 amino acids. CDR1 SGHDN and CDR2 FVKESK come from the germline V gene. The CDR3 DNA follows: TGTGCCAGCAGCCCCCCGGCGGGGACGGACGAGCAGTACTTC. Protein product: CASSPPAGTDEQYF.

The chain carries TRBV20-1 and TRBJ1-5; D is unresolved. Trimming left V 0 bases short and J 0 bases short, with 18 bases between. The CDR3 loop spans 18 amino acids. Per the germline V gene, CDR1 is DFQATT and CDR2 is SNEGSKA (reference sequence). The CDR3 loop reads CSAREDGLRVNSNQPQHF. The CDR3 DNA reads TGCAGTGCTAGAGAAGACGGCCTAAGGGTAAATAGCAATCAGCCCCAGCATTTT.

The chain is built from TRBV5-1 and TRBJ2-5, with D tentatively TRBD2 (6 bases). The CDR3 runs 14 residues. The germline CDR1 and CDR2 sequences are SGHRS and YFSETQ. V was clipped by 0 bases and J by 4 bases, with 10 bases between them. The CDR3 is CASSLDVGGETQYF. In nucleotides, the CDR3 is TGCGCCAGCAGCTTGGATGTGGGAGGAGAGACCCAGTACTTC.

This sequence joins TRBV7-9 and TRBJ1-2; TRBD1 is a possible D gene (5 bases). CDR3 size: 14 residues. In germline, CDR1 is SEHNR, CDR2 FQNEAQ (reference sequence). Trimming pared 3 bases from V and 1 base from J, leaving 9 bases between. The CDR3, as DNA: TGTGCCAGCAGCTTTGGCGACAGTAACTATGGCTACACCTTC. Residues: CASSFGDSNYGYTF. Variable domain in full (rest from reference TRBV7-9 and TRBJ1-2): DTGVSQNPRHKITKRGQNVTFRCDPISEHNRLYWYRQTLGQGPEFLTYFQNEAQLEKSRLLSDRFSAERPKGSFSTLEIQRTEQGDSAMYLCASSFGDSNYGYTFGSGTRLTVV.

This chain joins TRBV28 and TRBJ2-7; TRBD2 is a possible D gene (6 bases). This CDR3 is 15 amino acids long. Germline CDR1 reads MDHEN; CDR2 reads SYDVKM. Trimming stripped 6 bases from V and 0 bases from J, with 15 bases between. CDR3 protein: CASRPSGVPSYEQYF. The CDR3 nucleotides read TGTGCCAGCAGACCGTCGGGGGTACCCTCCTACGAGCAGTACTTC.

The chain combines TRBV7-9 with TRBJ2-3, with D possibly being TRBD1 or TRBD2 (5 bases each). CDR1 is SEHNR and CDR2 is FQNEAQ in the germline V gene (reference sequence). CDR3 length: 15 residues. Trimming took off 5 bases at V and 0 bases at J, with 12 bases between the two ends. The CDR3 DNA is TGTGCCAGCAGCCCGGGACCCCAGAGCACAGATACGCAGTATTTT. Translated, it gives CASSPGPQSTDTQYF. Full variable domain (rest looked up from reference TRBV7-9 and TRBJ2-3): DTGVSQNPRHKITKRGQNVTFRCDPISEHNRLYWYRQTLGQGPEFLTYFQNEAQLEKSRLLSDRFSAERPKGSFSTLEIQRTEQGDSAMYLCASSPGPQSTDTQYFGPGTRLTVL.

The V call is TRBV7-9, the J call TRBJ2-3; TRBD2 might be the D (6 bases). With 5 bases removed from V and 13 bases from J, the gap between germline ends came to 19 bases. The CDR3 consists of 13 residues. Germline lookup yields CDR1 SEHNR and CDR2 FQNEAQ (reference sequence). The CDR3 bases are TGTGCCAGCAGCCCTGGGGGGACGGGAGTGGAGTATTTT. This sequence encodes CASSPGGTGVEYF.

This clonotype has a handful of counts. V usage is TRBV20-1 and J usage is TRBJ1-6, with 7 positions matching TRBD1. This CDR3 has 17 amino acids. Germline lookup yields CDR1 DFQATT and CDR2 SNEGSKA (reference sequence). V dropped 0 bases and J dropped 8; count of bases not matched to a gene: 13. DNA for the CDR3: TGCAGTGCTAGAGACCGGGACAGTTTCGTGGTTGATTCACCCCTCCACTTT. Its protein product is CSARDRDSFVVDSPLHF.

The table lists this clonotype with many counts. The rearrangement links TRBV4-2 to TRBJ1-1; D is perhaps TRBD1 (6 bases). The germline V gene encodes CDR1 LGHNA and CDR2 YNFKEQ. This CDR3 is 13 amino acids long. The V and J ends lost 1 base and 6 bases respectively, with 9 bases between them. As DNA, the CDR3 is TGTGCCAGCAGCCAAGCGCCAGGGGCTGAAGCTTTCTTT. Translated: CASSQAPGAEAFF.

The chain's CDR3 is CASSPTSGGGTDTQHF. The CDR3 DNA is TGTGCCAGCAGCCCCACTAGCGGAGGGGGAACAGATACGCAGCATTTT. The rearrangement links TRBV7-3 to TRBJ2-3; TRBD1 might be the D (6 bases). The J call is uncertain, as TRBJ1-5 better fits the DNA end. This CDR3 is 16 amino acids long. CDR1 is SGHTA and CDR2 is FQGTGA in the germline V gene.

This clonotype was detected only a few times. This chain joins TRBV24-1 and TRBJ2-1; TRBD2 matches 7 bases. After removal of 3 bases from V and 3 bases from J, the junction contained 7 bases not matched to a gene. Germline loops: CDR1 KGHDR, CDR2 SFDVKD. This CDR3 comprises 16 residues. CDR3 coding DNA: TGTGCCACCAGTGATCCCGGGACTAAGGACTACAATGAGCAGTTCTTC. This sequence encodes CATSDPGTKDYNEQFF.

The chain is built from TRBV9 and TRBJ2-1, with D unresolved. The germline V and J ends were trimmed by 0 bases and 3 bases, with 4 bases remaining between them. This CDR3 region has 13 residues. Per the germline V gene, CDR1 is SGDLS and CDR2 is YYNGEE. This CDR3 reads CASSVEVYNEQFF. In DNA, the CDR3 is TGTGCCAGCAGCGTAGAAGTCTACAATGAGCAGTTCTTC.

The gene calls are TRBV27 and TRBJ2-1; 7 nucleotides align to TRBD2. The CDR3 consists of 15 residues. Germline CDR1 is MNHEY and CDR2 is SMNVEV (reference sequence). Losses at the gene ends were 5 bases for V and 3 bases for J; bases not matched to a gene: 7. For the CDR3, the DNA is TGTGCCAGCAGTGTCTCCCGCGGGAGCTACAATGAGCAGTTCTTC. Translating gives CASSVSRGSYNEQFF.

As DNA, the CDR3 is TGTGCCAGCAGCGGAGGACAGAACACAGATACGCAGTATTTT. Encoded protein: CASSGGQNTDTQYF. J is TRBJ2-3 and V is TRBV9; a weak D match, TRBD1 (6 bases). This CDR3 is built from 14 residues. Trimming took 3 bases from V and 2 from J, leaving 10 bases between them. Looked up from germline, CDR1 is SGDLS and CDR2 is YYNGEE.

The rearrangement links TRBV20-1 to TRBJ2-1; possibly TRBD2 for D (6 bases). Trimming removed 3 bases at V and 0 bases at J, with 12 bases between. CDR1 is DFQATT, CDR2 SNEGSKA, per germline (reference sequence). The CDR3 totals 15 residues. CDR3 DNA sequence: TGCAGTGCTAGCGCGGGAAGACGCTCCTACAATGAGCAGTTCTTC. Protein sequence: CSASAGRRSYNEQFF.

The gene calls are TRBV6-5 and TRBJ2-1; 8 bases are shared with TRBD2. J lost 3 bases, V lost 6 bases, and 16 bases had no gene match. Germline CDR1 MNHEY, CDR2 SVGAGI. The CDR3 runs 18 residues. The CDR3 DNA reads TGTGCCAGCAGCTCCTCTCCCCGGGCGGGAGGATTCTACAATGAGCAGTTCTTC. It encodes CASSSSPRAGGFYNEQFF.

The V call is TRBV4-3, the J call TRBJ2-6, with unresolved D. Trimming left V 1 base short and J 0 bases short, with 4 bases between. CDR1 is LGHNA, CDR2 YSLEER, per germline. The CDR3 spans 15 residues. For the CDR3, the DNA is TGCGCCAGCAGCCAAGCCTTCTCTGGGGCCAACGTCCTGACTTTC. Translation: CASSQAFSGANVLTF.

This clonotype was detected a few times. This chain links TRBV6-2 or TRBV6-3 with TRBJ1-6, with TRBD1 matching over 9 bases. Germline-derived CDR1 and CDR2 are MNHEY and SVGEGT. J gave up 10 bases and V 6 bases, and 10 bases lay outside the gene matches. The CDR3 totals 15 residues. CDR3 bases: TGTGCCAGCAGCCCGAGGGGACAGGGAACCTCACCCCTCCACTTT. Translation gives CASSPRGQGTSPLHF.

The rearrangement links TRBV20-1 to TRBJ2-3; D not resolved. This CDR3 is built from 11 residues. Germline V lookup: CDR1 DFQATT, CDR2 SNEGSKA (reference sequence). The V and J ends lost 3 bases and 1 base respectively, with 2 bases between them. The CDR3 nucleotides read TGCAGTGCTAGCGGCACAGATACGCAGTATTTT. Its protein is CSASGTDTQYF.

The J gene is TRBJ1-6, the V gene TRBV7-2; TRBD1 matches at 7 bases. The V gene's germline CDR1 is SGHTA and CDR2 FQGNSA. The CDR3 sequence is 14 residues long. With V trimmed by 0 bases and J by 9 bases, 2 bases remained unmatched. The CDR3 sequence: CASSLAQGFSPLHF. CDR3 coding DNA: TGTGCCAGCAGCTTAGCACAGGGGTTTTCACCCCTCCACTTT.

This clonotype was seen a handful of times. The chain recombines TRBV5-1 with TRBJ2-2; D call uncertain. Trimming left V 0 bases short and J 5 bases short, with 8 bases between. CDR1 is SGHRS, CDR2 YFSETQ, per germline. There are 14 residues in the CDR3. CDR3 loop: CASSLGNPTGELFF. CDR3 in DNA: TGCGCCAGCAGCTTGGGGAATCCTACCGGGGAGCTGTTTTTT. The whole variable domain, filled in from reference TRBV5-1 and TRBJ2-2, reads KAGVTQTPRYLIKTRGQQVTLSCSPISGHRSVSWYQQTPGQGLQFLFEYFSETQRNKGNFPGRFSGRQFSNSRSEMNVSTLELGDSALYLCASSLGNPTGELFFGEGSRLTVL.